The 25 T cell receptor beta chains presented below share a single source sample, sequenced in a study of T-cell memory formation after mild COVID-19. TCRdb re-analysed the 5' RACE reads in MiXCR, keeping a single row per CDR3 protein. The table lists approximately 300,000 distinct CDR3 sequences, 8% to 10% of them singletons. Sequencing was done on a sample of PBMCs or a T cell subset sorted from them (not recorded which). These receptors came from a man aged 18 to 30 who had mild COVID-19 (a few samples of this study predate the infection). Cell type and time point are not known.

This clonotype showed up just a few times. The chain couples TRBV7-8 to TRBJ2-5; D is perhaps TRBD1 or TRBD2 (5 bases each). Trimming took off 5 bases at V and 1 base at J, with 11 bases between the two ends. The CDR3 totals 14 residues. Germline CDR1 and CDR2: SGHVS and FQNEAQ. DNA for the CDR3: TGTGCCAGCAGCGCGCCGGGGCGCCAAGAGACCCAGTACTTC. It encodes CASSAPGRQETQYF.

The chain joins TRBV5-1 to TRBJ2-6; D is unresolved. The ends were cut back, 4 bases at V and 0 bases at J, with 8 bases in the middle. Germline assignment: CDR1 SGHRS and CDR2 YFSETQ. The CDR3 loop spans 15 amino acids. Written as DNA, the CDR3 is TGCGCCAGCAGCCCGAGGCTCTCTGGGGCCAACGTCCTGACTTTC. Its translation is CASSPRLSGANVLTF.

This clonotype came up many times. The chain employs TRBV5-1 and TRBJ1-5; unclear D gene. The ends were cut back, 4 bases at V and 0 bases at J, with 11 bases in the middle. Germline V gene lookup returns CDR1 SGHRS and CDR2 YFSETQ. The CDR3 extends over 15 amino acids. The DNA for the CDR3 is TGCGCCAGCAGCGTCGGGGAGCATAGCAATCAGCCCCAGCATTTT. Translating gives CASSVGEHSNQPQHF.

This clonotype showed up many times. The rearrangement links TRBV20-1 to TRBJ2-1; 12 nucleotides match TRBD2. The V segment lost 5 bases and the J segment 5 bases; nucleotides outside the gene matches: 7. CDR1 is DFQATT and CDR2 is SNEGSKA in the germline V gene (reference sequence). CDR3 size: 15 residues. CDR3 sequence: CSAPLAGGPNNEQFF. DNA for the CDR3: TGCAGTGCTCCTCTAGCGGGGGGGCCCAACAATGAGCAGTTCTTC.

This clonotype has more than one count but fewer than ten. This chain joins TRBV6-2 or TRBV6-3 and TRBJ2-2, with 10 bases that match TRBD1. This CDR3 has 14 amino acids. V gave up 8 bases and J gave up 5 bases; unmatched junction bases: 5. Germline CDR1 and CDR2: MNHEY and SVGEGT. CDR3: CASGRTGGTGELFF. As DNA, the CDR3 is TGTGCCAGCGGCCGGACAGGGGGAACCGGGGAGCTGTTTTTT.

This clonotype has a handful of counts. The chain links TRBV12-3 or TRBV12-4 to TRBJ2-5; tentative D call: TRBD1 (6 bases). Trimming pared 6 bases from V and 5 bases from J, leaving 13 bases between. The CDR3 totals 13 residues. The CDR3 here is CASSPTGYETQYF. For the CDR3, the DNA is TGTGCCAGCAGCCCAACAGGGTATGAGACCCAGTACTTC.

This clonotype was picked up many times. The chain carries TRBV5-8 and TRBJ2-5; the D is unclear. Germline V gene lookup returns CDR1 SGHTS and CDR2 YDEGEE. Between the trimmed V and J ends, which lost 0 bases and 1 base, there was a span of 7 bases. This CDR3 is built from 14 residues. The DNA for the CDR3 is TGTGCCAGCAGCTTGGCCGCGGTCCAAGAGACCCAGTACTTC. It encodes CASSLAAVQETQYF. The full variable domain, its missing parts supplied by reference TRBV5-8 and TRBJ2-5, is EAGVTQSPTHLIKTRGQQATLRCSPISGHTSVYWYQQALGLGLQFLLWYDEGEERNRGNFPPRFSGRQFPNYSSELNVNALELEDSALYLCASSLAAVQETQYFGPGTRLLVL.

The chain carries TRBV27 and TRBJ2-7; D not resolved. The CDR3 is 15 amino acids. V lost 0 bases and J 4 bases, leaving 13 bases between the germline ends. Germline V gene data show CDR1 as MNHEY and CDR2 as SMNVEV (reference sequence). The CDR3 sequence: CASSLSGLAEYEQYV. The CDR3 coding sequence is TGTGCCAGCAGTTTATCGGGTTTAGCCGAGTACGAGCAGTACGTC.

Many counts were recorded for this clonotype. V and J are TRBV7-2 and TRBJ2-5; 12 nucleotides agree with TRBD2. The CDR3 runs 14 residues. The germline CDR1 and CDR2 sequences are SGHTA and FQGNSA. V lost 4 bases to trimming and J lost 7 bases; unmatched junction nucleotides: 4. In DNA, the CDR3 is TGTGCCAGCAGCTCCGCTAGCGGGGGGGGGACCCAGTACTTC. Translating it yields CASSSASGGGTQYF.

This clonotype was counted only a few times. V is TRBV6-5 and J is TRBJ2-2, with 10 bases matching TRBD2. In germline, CDR1 is MNHEY, CDR2 SVGAGI. The CDR3 sequence is 13 residues long. J lost 4 bases, V lost 9 bases, and 2 bases had no gene match. For the CDR3, the DNA is TGTGCCAGTGGACTAGCGGCCACCGGGGAGCTGTTTTTT. Translating it yields CASGLAATGELFF.

This clonotype has a count of ten or more. CDR3 loop: CASSVGYGGWYEQYF. CDR3 DNA: TGTGCCAGCAGCGTAGGATATGGGGGCTGGTACGAGCAGTACTTC. This rearrangement joins TRBV9 to TRBJ2-7, with D perhaps TRBD1 (6 bases). CDR1 is SGDLS and CDR2 is YYNGEE in the germline V gene. With 0 bases removed from V and 4 bases from J, the gap between germline ends came to 14 bases. The CDR3 is 15 amino acids. The variable domain in full, completed from reference TRBV9 and TRBJ2-7, reads DSGVTQTPKHLITATGQRVTLRCSPRSGDLSVYWYQQSLDQGLQFLIQYYNGEERAKGNILERFSAQQFPDLHSELNLSSLELGDSALYFCASSVGYGGWYEQYFGPGTRLTVT.

This clonotype turned up a few times. V gene TRBV6-5 combines with J gene TRBJ2-3; 8 nucleotides match TRBD1. Germline lookup yields CDR1 MNHEY and CDR2 SVGAGI. The CDR3 is 15 residues long. V shed 5 bases and J 6 bases; nucleotides not matched to a gene: 10. The CDR3 DNA is TGTGCCAGCAGTCTAACTGGGACAGGCCTGGATACGCAGTATTTT. Its protein product is CASSLTGTGLDTQYF.

This clonotype was recorded many times. The V gene is TRBV29-1, the J gene TRBJ2-7; 10 bases are shared with TRBD1. Trimming took 4 bases from V and 6 from J; bases not matched to a gene: 9. CDR1 is SQVTM, CDR2 ANQGSEA, per germline. The CDR3 runs to 14 residues. CDR3 in amino acids: CSVARGTGDSEQYF. DNA of the CDR3: TGCAGCGTTGCCCGGGGGACAGGGGACTCCGAGCAGTACTTC.

This rearrangement joins TRBV10-3 to TRBJ2-7, with unresolved D. V lost 7 bases and J lost 1, with 11 bases in between. The CDR3 covers 13 residues. Germline lookup yields CDR1 ENHRY and CDR2 SYGVKD. CDR3 loop: CAIKPDESYEQYV. The CDR3, as DNA: TGTGCCATCAAACCGGACGAGTCCTACGAGCAGTACGTC.

This clonotype has ten or more counts. The chain recombines TRBV14 with TRBJ2-1; 7 bases are a match to TRBD2. Germline lookup yields CDR1 SGHDN and CDR2 FVKESK. J gave up 0 bases and V 5 bases, and 10 bases lay outside the gene matches. This CDR3 contains 17 residues. CDR3 coding DNA: TGTGCCAGCAGCACCTATTTGGGCGGGGGCTCCTACAATGAGCAGTTCTTC. It codes for CASSTYLGGGSYNEQFF.

This clonotype has just a few counts. The chain carries TRBV3-1 and TRBJ1-2; TRBD1 is a possible D gene (6 bases). Per germline, CDR1 LGHDT and CDR2 YNNKEL (reference sequence). This CDR3 region has 15 residues. Deletions cut 4 bases from V and 0 bases from J, with 12 bases between. The CDR3, as DNA: TGTGCCAGCAGCCCTCGGACAGTAGCTAACTATGGCTACACCTTC. Its protein product is CASSPRTVANYGYTF.

This clonotype was counted between two and nine times. V and J are TRBV4-1 and TRBJ2-5; 10 bases match TRBD2. V trimming: 0 bases; J trimming: 4 bases; junction bases outside the gene matches: 14. This CDR3 has 19 amino acids. In germline, CDR1 is MGHRA, CDR2 YSYEKL. Here the CDR3 reads CASSQDRASGGGGAETQYF. CDR3 in DNA: TGCGCCAGCAGCCAAGATAGGGCTAGCGGGGGCGGTGGAGCAGAGACCCAGTACTTC.

The sample holds a few counts of this clonotype. The V gene is TRBV24-1, the J gene TRBJ2-1; tentatively, D is TRBD2 (5 bases). The V end was cut by 1 base, the J end by 5 bases, with 17 bases between. Germline CDR1 reads KGHDR; CDR2 reads SFDVKD. The CDR3 runs to 17 residues. This CDR3 reads CATSDFPAGGFHNEQFF. CDR3 nucleotides: TGTGCCACCAGTGATTTCCCAGCAGGAGGTTTCCACAATGAGCAGTTCTTC.

This clonotype was seen ten or more times. The V call is TRBV7-2, the J call TRBJ2-3; D could derive from TRBD1 or TRBD2 (5 bases each). The CDR3 is 13 residues long. The germline V and J ends were trimmed by 1 base and 6 bases, with 8 bases remaining between them. Germline CDR1 and CDR2: SGHTA and FQGNSA. The CDR3 loop reads CASSLEGEDTQYF. CDR3 nucleotide sequence: TGTGCCAGCAGCTTAGAAGGGGAGGATACGCAGTATTTT.

The chain is built from TRBV7-2 and TRBJ1-3, with unresolved D. Germline V lookup: CDR1 SGHTA, CDR2 FQGNSA. This CDR3 comprises 14 residues. Trimming cost V 6 bases and J 0 bases, with 9 bases left between them. DNA of the CDR3: TGTGCCAGCAGTATAGTATCCTCTGGAAACACCATATATTTT. Amino acid sequence: CASSIVSSGNTIYF. Full variable domain (outside the CDR3, taken from reference TRBV7-2 and TRBJ1-3): GAGVSQSPSNKVTEKGKDVELRCDPISGHTALYWYRQSLGQGLEFLIYFQGNSAPDKSGLPSDRFSAERTGGSVSTLTIQRTQQEDSAVYLCASSIVSSGNTIYFGEGSWLTVV.

This clonotype showed up just a few times. The rearrangement links TRBV7-2 to TRBJ2-1; no clear D. Per the germline V gene, CDR1 is SGHTA and CDR2 is FQGNSA. CDR3 length: 15 amino acids. V lost 1 base and J lost 6, with 13 bases in between. CDR3 residues: CASSLGSTEANEQFF. The CDR3 region has the DNA TGTGCCAGCAGCTTAGGGTCCACCGAGGCCAATGAGCAGTTCTTC. The whole variable domain, filled in from reference TRBV7-2 and TRBJ2-1, reads GAGVSQSPSNKVTEKGKDVELRCDPISGHTALYWYRQSLGQGLEFLIYFQGNSAPDKSGLPSDRFSAERTGGSVSTLTIQRTQQEDSAVYLCASSLGSTEANEQFFGPGTRLTVL.

Only a few counts were recorded for this clonotype. This chain connects TRBV4-3 to TRBJ2-7; D call uncertain. Trimming took off 1 base at V and 0 bases at J, with 4 bases between the two ends. CDR1 and CDR2 (germline): LGHNA, YSLEER. The CDR3 sequence is 13 residues long. Here the CDR3 DNA reads TGCGCCAGCAGCCAAGTTACCTCCTACGAGCAGTACTTC. Protein product: CASSQVTSYEQYF.

The genes are TRBV7-2 and TRBJ1-2; D uncertain. V gave up 6 bases and J gave up 5 bases, with 22 bases separating them. Germline V gives CDR1 SGHTA, CDR2 FQGNSA. The CDR3 loop spans 16 amino acids. CDR3: CASSFGRGGELYGYTF. The CDR3 DNA reads as TGTGCCAGCAGTTTCGGACGAGGTGGTGAACTATATGGCTACACCTTC.

This clonotype was counted a few times. The chain carries TRBV5-1 and TRBJ1-1, with TRBD1 matching 10 bases. With V trimmed by 0 bases and J by 11 bases, 4 bases remained unmatched. This CDR3 comprises 13 residues. The germline V gene encodes CDR1 SGHRS and CDR2 YFSETQ. As DNA, the CDR3 is TGCGCCAGCAGCTTGGTTGGGACAGGGGTCGCTTTCTTT. The encoded protein is CASSLVGTGVAFF.

This clonotype was counted between two and nine times. The chain recombines TRBV4-2 with TRBJ1-3; D is undetermined. The CDR3 runs to 19 residues. The germline V gene encodes CDR1 LGHNA and CDR2 YNFKEQ. V was clipped by 0 bases and J by 1 base, with 19 bases between them. CDR3 amino acids: CASSQDLGPRRLSGNTIYF. CDR3 nucleotide sequence: TGTGCCAGCAGCCAAGATTTAGGTCCCAGGCGACTATCTGGAAACACCATATATTTT.